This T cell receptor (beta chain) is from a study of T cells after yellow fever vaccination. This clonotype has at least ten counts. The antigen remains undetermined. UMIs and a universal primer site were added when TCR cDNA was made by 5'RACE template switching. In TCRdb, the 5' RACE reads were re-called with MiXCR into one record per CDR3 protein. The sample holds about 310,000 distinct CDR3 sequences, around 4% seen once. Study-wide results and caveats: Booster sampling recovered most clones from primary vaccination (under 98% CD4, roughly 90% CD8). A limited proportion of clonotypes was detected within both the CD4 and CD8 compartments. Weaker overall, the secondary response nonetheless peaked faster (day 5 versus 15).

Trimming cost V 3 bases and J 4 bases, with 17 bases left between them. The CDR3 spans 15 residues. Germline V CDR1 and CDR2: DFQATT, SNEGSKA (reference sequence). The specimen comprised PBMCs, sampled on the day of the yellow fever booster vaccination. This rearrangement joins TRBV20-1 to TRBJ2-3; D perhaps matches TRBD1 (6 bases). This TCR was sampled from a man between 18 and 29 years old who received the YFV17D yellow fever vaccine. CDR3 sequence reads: CSARRGGRRADTQYF. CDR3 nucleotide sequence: TGCAGTGCTAGGCGAGGGGGAAGGCGAGCAGATACGCAGTATTTT.